This TCR beta chain was sequenced for a study of beta chain features in type 1 diabetes. Study outcomes and limitations: Reads derived from cDNA could over-represent cells showing high TCR expression. In every one of the four CD4+ subsets, TCRB CDR3s were moderately but significantly shorter in Type 1 diabetes patients.

There are a few counts of this clone. Antigen unknown. Only one heparinised blood draw was taken per donor, and its volume averaged approximately 120 mL. Staining for CD45RO/CCR7/CD25/CD127/CD95/CD27 allowed sorting of CD4+ naive, central memory, regulatory and stem cell-like memory cells. CDR1 is LGHNA, CDR2 YSLEER, per germline. V dropped 4 bases and J dropped 0 bases, with 10 bases sitting between them. This CDR3 spans 15 amino acids. The authors reverse transcribed all of the isolated RNA, so sequencing captured expressed TCRB transcripts. Measured with immunoSEQ multiplex PCR; TCRdb has only the in-frame clones, and not every one. The sample records hundreds of thousands of clones, around 12% being singletons.

The sample comprised naive CD4+ T cells from blood. This chain connects TRBV4-3 to TRBJ2-1, with D maybe TRBD2 (6 bases). The TCR comes from a man between 18 and 35 years old in good health. CDR3 in amino acids: CASSRDGSSYNEQFF. CDR3 DNA: TGCGCCAGCAGCCGCGACGGGAGCTCCTACAATGAGCAGTTCTTC.